The 11 T cell receptor beta chains in this list originate from one sample, sequenced in a study of T-cell memory formation after mild COVID-19. In TCRdb, the 5' RACE reads were re-called with MiXCR into one record per CDR3 protein. The sample shows about 290,000 distinct CDR3 sequences, roughly 18% of them seen only once. The sample was PBMCs or a T cell subset sorted from them (not recorded which). These receptors were collected from a man aged 18 to 29 who had mild COVID-19 (a few samples of this study predate the infection). Cell type and time point are not known.

V usage is TRBV4-2 and J usage is TRBJ1-6, with TRBD1 matching 10 bases. This CDR3 spans 16 amino acids. Germline-derived CDR1 and CDR2 are LGHNA and YNFKEQ. V was clipped by 0 bases and J by 9 bases; unmatched bases: 5. CDR3 sequence reads: CASSQDDRQGASPLHF. The CDR3 bases are TGTGCCAGCAGCCAAGATGACCGACAGGGGGCTTCACCCCTCCACTTT.

This rearrangement joins TRBV5-1 to TRBJ2-6; no reliable D call. Germline V lookup: CDR1 SGHRS, CDR2 YFSETQ. Trimming cost V 1 base and J 3 bases, with 11 bases left between them. This CDR3 spans 16 amino acids. CDR3 residues: CASSLLVGSGANVLTF. The CDR3 DNA reads TGCGCCAGCAGCTTGCTAGTGGGTAGTGGGGCCAACGTCCTGACTTTC.

Ten or more counts support this clonotype. The chain uses TRBV5-6 and TRBJ2-1, with D maybe TRBD1 (5 bases). Between the trimmed V and J ends, which lost 2 bases and 8 bases, there was a span of 14 bases. This CDR3 is built from 14 residues. CDR1 and CDR2 from the germline V gene are SGHDT and YYEEEE. CDR3 amino acids: CASSFLVIRDEQFF. The CDR3 coding sequence is TGTGCCAGCAGCTTCTTGGTGATCAGGGATGAGCAGTTCTTC.

The rearrangement joins TRBV6-2 or TRBV6-3 to TRBJ2-2; tentative D call: TRBD2 (6 bases). V was pared by 6 bases and J by 3 bases, with 11 bases between. Germline V CDR1 and CDR2: MNHEY, SVGEGT. This CDR3 region has 14 residues. The CDR3 nucleotides are TGTGCCAGCAGACTAGCCCGAGACACCGGGGAGCTGTTTTTT. This encodes CASRLARDTGELFF.

This clonotype showed up just a few times. The chain links TRBV5-5 to TRBJ1-5, with a tentative D call TRBD1 (6 bases). This CDR3 is built from 15 residues. From germline, CDR1 is SGHKS and CDR2 YYEKEE (reference sequence). V was pared by 10 bases and J by 3 bases, with 20 bases between. In DNA, the CDR3 is TGTGCCGGCAAAACAGGGCGCCCCATCAATCAGCCCCAGCATTTT. Translating it yields CAGKTGRPINQPQHF.

This clonotype was seen at least ten times. This chain joins TRBV7-2 and TRBJ1-1, with D perhaps matching TRBD1 (5 bases). V lost 3 bases, J lost 6 bases, and 17 bases lay in between. Germline V gene sequence: CDR1 SGHTA, CDR2 FQGNSA. The CDR3 is 15 residues long. CDR3: CASSFTRRERAEAFF. In nucleotides, the CDR3 is TGTGCCAGCAGCTTTACCCGCAGGGAGCGGGCTGAAGCTTTCTTT.

The V gene is TRBV4-3, the J gene TRBJ2-3, with TRBD2 matching over 8 bases. CDR1 is LGHNA, CDR2 YSLEER, per germline. Trimming took 1 base from V and 6 from J; bases not matched to a gene: 6. CDR3 length: 15 residues. The CDR3 bases are TGCGCCAGCAGCCAAGTTCGGGCGGGGGGTGATACGCAGTATTTT. It codes for CASSQVRAGGDTQYF.

The chain employs TRBV12-3 or TRBV12-4 and TRBJ2-2; unclear D gene. V shed 9 bases and J shed 4 bases, with 15 bases lying between them. The CDR3 runs 14 residues. The CDR3 nucleotides are TGTGCCAGTAATCCAAGGGCTTTCACCGGGGAGCTGTTTTTT. It yields the protein CASNPRAFTGELFF.

This clonotype was recorded at least ten times. The rearrangement uses TRBV4-3 and TRBJ2-5; D not resolved. This CDR3 is built from 14 residues. Looked up from germline, CDR1 is LGHNA and CDR2 is YSLEER. V was trimmed by 0 bases and J by 3 bases, leaving 8 bases between them. For the CDR3, the DNA is TGCGCCAGCAGCCAAGAAGTTCATGAAGAGACCCAGTACTTC. Translated: CASSQEVHEETQYF.

This clonotype occurred a few times. The chain joins TRBV7-9 to TRBJ2-1, with D tentatively TRBD2 (6 bases). This CDR3 has 16 residues. Between the trimmed V and J ends, which lost 4 bases and 8 bases, there was a span of 21 bases. Germline assignment: CDR1 SEHNR and CDR2 FQNEAQ (reference sequence). The CDR3 DNA reads as TGTGCCAGCAGCTGGAAGGAGGGGCTAGCCTCCGATGAGCAGTTCTTC. Protein: CASSWKEGLASDEQFF.

This clonotype came up many times. V usage is TRBV7-2 and J usage is TRBJ2-1; maybe TRBD2 (5 bases). Germline CDR1 SGHTA, CDR2 FQGNSA. The CDR3 is 13 residues long. The V end was cut by 2 bases, the J end by 6 bases, with 8 bases between. The CDR3 is CASSLIAGNEQFF. The CDR3 DNA is TGTGCCAGCAGCTTAATCGCGGGCAATGAGCAGTTCTTC.